These 6 T cell receptor beta chains were sequenced from one sample in a study of blood T cell repertoires in COVID-19. The protocol was immunoSEQ multiplex PCR, while the TCRdb copy is restricted to in-frame clones and leaves out a portion. The sample lists about 390,000 clones; 70% to 90% were seen once. The sequenced sample was peripheral blood. Receptor source: a woman in her fifties or sixties with COVID-19, enrolled during active disease.

The chain carries TRBV5-1 and TRBJ2-2; TRBD1 aligns across 7 bases. After removal of 4 bases from V and 0 bases from J, the junction contained 3 bases not matched to a gene. The germline V gene has CDR1 SGHRS and CDR2 YFSETQ. This CDR3 region has 15 residues. For the CDR3, the DNA is TGCGCCAGCAGCGAGGGACAGACGAACACCGGGGAGCTGTTTTTT. Amino acids: CASSEGQTNTGELFF.

A note on this clone: One end of the junction fails to match germline, which may point to a read error. J is TRBJ1-5 and V is TRBV4-1; 10 bases align to TRBD1. This CDR3 has 18 amino acids. Per germline, CDR1 MGHRA and CDR2 YSYEKL. CDR3 sequence reads: CASSQPGTGVNSDQPQHF. CDR3 DNA: TGCGCCAGCAGCCAACCCGGGACAGGGGTCAATAGCGATCAGCCCCAGCATTTT.

This clone has only a few counts. The DNA of the CDR3 is TGTGCTAGTGGTTTGGTACACGGACAGGGGAATTATCAGCCCCAGCATTTT. Translating it yields CASGLVHGQGNYQPQHF. The chain is built from TRBV12-5 and TRBJ1-5; 9 nucleotides align to TRBD1. V gave up 0 bases and J gave up 5 bases; unmatched junction bases: 8. The CDR3 has 17 amino acids. Germline CDR1 LGHNT, CDR2 FRNRAP.

This clone appeared once. V is TRBV5-1 and J is TRBJ2-7, with 10 bases that match TRBD1. The CDR3 sequence is 15 residues long. Looked up from germline, CDR1 is SGHRS and CDR2 is YFSETQ. V lost 6 bases to trimming and J lost 2 bases; unmatched junction nucleotides: 8. The CDR3 spells CASTLGGTGAYEQYF. In nucleotides, the CDR3 is TGCGCCAGCACCCTAGGTGGGACAGGGGCCTACGAGCAGTACTTC.

CDR3 region: CAAGGNEKLFF. For the CDR3, the DNA is TGTGCTGCGGGGGGTAATGAAAAACTGTTTTTT. The rearrangement uses TRBV6-5 and TRBJ1-4, with TRBD1 as a possible D gene (5 bases). Germline CDR1 reads MNHEY; CDR2 reads SVGAGI. CDR3 length: 11 amino acids.

This chain connects TRBV3-1 (or the pseudogene TRBV3-2) to TRBJ1-3, with D uncertain. Per the germline V gene, CDR1 is LGHDT and CDR2 is YNNKEL (reference sequence). Trimming cost V 0 bases and J 9 bases, with 12 bases left between them. The CDR3 length is 14 residues. The chain's CDR3 is CASSQDLGGGTIYF. CDR3 DNA sequence: TGTGCCAGCAGCCAAGATCTGGGTGGAGGCACCATATATTTT.